The 16 T cell receptor beta chains in this list originate from one sample, sequenced in a study of T-cell reconstitution after alpha-beta-depleted transplantation in children. It was with unique molecular identifiers that the TCRbeta library was prepared. In TCRdb, the PCR reads were re-called with MiXCR into one record per CDR3 protein. The sample shows 250,000 to 300,000 distinct CDR3 sequences, nearly 10% of them seen only once. The sequenced sample was PBMCs from the stem cell graft donor, obtained from the stem cell graft. All receptors derive from a human donor who donated a stem cell graft to a child with SCID.

The CDR3 DNA sequence: TGTGCCAGCAGTTACAGTGGGGGGGACCAAGAGACCCAGTACTTC. Translating gives CASSYSGGDQETQYF. The V gene is TRBV6-2 or TRBV6-3, the J gene TRBJ2-5, with 7 bases fitting TRBD2. Germline assignment: CDR1 MNHEY and CDR2 SVGEGT. After removal of 2 bases from V and 0 bases from J, the junction contained 3 bases not matched to a gene. The CDR3 totals 15 residues.

This clonotype was detected a few times. The rearrangement joins TRBV12-5 to TRBJ2-4; 9 nucleotides align to TRBD2. V lost 1 base, J lost 2 bases, and 9 bases stayed unmatched. This CDR3 has 18 amino acids. Germline V gene lookup returns CDR1 LGHNT and CDR2 FRNRAP. For the CDR3, the DNA is TGTGCTAGTGGTTTGGATCCGGGACTAGCTACTACCAAAAACATTCAGTACTTC. It encodes CASGLDPGLATTKNIQYF.

The chain is built from TRBV20-1 and TRBJ1-6; unclear D gene. Germline CDR1 is DFQATT and CDR2 is SNEGSKA (reference sequence). The V end was cut by 3 bases, the J end by 0 bases, with 3 bases between. The CDR3 is 13 amino acids. CDR3 DNA sequence: TGCAGTGCTAGCAGCTCCTATAATTCACCCCTCCACTTT. This codes for CSASSSYNSPLHF.

This rearrangement joins TRBV14 to TRBJ2-3, with unresolved D. Germline V CDR1 and CDR2: SGHDN, FVKESK. V was cut by 0 bases and J by 5 bases, with 15 bases left in between. This CDR3 region has 16 residues. The chain's CDR3 is CASSQDGSLDGDTQYF. For the CDR3, the DNA is TGTGCCAGCAGCCAAGACGGTTCCCTAGATGGAGATACGCAGTATTTT.

This clonotype was counted a few times. The chain couples TRBV6-5 to TRBJ2-7; TRBD2 agrees at 8 bases. The length of the CDR3 is 14 residues. V dropped 4 bases and J dropped 2; count of bases not matched to a gene: 4. CDR1 is MNHEY and CDR2 is SVGAGI in the germline V gene. CDR3 coding DNA: TGTGCCAGCAGTTCCCCGGGGGGGCCCTACGAGCAGTACTTC. As protein: CASSSPGGPYEQYF.

This clonotype has ten or more counts. This sequence joins TRBV5-1 and TRBJ1-2; 8 nucleotides match TRBD1. Germline lookup yields CDR1 SGHRS and CDR2 YFSETQ. V dropped 0 bases and J dropped 4; count of bases not matched to a gene: 14. CDR3 length equals 18 residues. CDR3 in amino acids: CASSLVRDRNLPFYGYTF. For the CDR3, the DNA is TGCGCCAGCAGCTTGGTTAGGGACAGGAACCTACCCTTCTATGGCTACACCTTC.

This clonotype occurred a few times. This chain connects TRBV6-1 to TRBJ1-1, with D uncertain. CDR1 is MNHNS, CDR2 SASEGT, per germline. The CDR3 consists of 13 residues. The V end lost 4 bases, the J end lost 0 bases, and 6 bases lay between the germline ends. The CDR3 sequence is CASSVVVNTEAFF. The CDR3 coding sequence is TGTGCCAGCAGTGTCGTTGTGAACACTGAAGCTTTCTTT.

This clonotype was found many times. The V call is TRBV6-5, the J call TRBJ1-5; possible D gene TRBD1, 5 bases. The CDR3 consists of 14 residues. The V gene's germline CDR1 is MNHEY and CDR2 SVGAGI. V was clipped by 6 bases and J by 5 bases, with 14 bases between them. CDR3 loop: CASSPWGYDQPQHF. Here the CDR3 DNA reads TGTGCCAGCAGCCCATGGGGCTACGATCAGCCCCAGCATTTT.

CDR3 coding DNA: TGCGCCAGCAGTGGGCTAGCGGGGGGGCCGCGTGGAGAGCAGTACTTC. Protein sequence: CASSGLAGGPRGEQYF. This chain links TRBV10-2 with TRBJ2-7, with 12 bases matching TRBD2. The CDR3 covers 16 residues. Germline CDR1 is WSHSY and CDR2 is SAAADI. Germline trimming cut 4 bases from V and 7 bases from J; bases unmatched to any gene: 11.

This clonotype was recorded at least ten times. V usage is TRBV5-1 and J usage is TRBJ2-2, with a possible D match to TRBD2 (5 bases). Looked up from germline, CDR1 is SGHRS and CDR2 is YFSETQ. This CDR3 contains 15 residues. Trimming took 1 base from V and 1 from J, leaving 8 bases between them. Here the CDR3 reads CASSLTGKNTGELFF. Here the CDR3 DNA reads TGCGCCAGCAGCTTGACGGGGAAGAACACCGGGGAGCTGTTTTTT.

The chain has TRBV20-1 and TRBJ2-1, with D uncertain. Trimming left V 3 bases short and J 9 bases short, with 12 bases between. The germline CDR1 and CDR2 sequences are DFQATT and SNEGSKA (reference sequence). CDR3 size: 12 residues. The chain's CDR3 is CSASVRPVEQFF. DNA of the CDR3: TGCAGTGCTAGTGTTAGACCGGTTGAGCAGTTCTTC.

The chain couples TRBV7-9 to TRBJ1-2; D remains ambiguous. Germline V lookup: CDR1 SEHNR, CDR2 FQNEAQ (reference sequence). CDR3 length: 12 residues. V was clipped by 8 bases and J by 0 bases, with 7 bases between them. The CDR3 coding sequence is TGTGCCAGCTCAAAGGCTAACTATGGCTACACCTTC. It is translated as CASSKANYGYTF.

In this sample, this clonotype turned up a few times. V and J are TRBV12-3 or TRBV12-4 and TRBJ2-1; D might be TRBD2 (6 bases). Trimming removed 5 bases at V and 6 bases at J, with 14 bases between. This CDR3 spans 14 amino acids. CDR3 DNA: TGTGCCAGCAGTCCTATAGGGACTTTCAATGAGCAGTTCTTC. It codes for CASSPIGTFNEQFF.

This clonotype was counted at least ten times. V usage is TRBV9 and J usage is TRBJ1-2; D is possibly TRBD1 (5 bases). CDR1 is SGDLS and CDR2 is YYNGEE in the germline V gene. V lost 0 bases, J lost 0 bases, and 21 bases lay in between. There are 19 residues in the CDR3. In DNA form, the CDR3 reads TGTGCCAGCAGCGTAGCTGGGGGGAGTCAGTCTCGTTCTAACTATGGCTACACCTTC. Amino acids: CASSVAGGSQSRSNYGYTF.

The chain combines TRBV12-3 or TRBV12-4 with TRBJ2-1; D gene unclear. The CDR3 contains 14 residues. V lost 4 bases and J lost 3, with 10 bases in between. CDR3 in amino acids: CASSYPGVYNEQFF. CDR3 sequence (DNA): TGTGCCAGCAGTTATCCAGGTGTCTACAATGAGCAGTTCTTC.

This clonotype came up a few times. This sequence joins TRBV25-1 and TRBJ2-7; TRBD1 aligns across 9 bases. Losses at the gene ends were 5 bases for V and 4 bases for J; bases not matched to a gene: 6. The CDR3 runs 14 residues. Germline V gene sequence: CDR1 MGHDK, CDR2 SYGVNS. The chain's CDR3 is CASSLQGAGYEQYF. The CDR3 DNA sequence: TGTGCCAGCAGTTTACAGGGGGCCGGATACGAGCAGTACTTC.